The T cell receptor (beta chain) described here comes from a study of CD8 T cells in ankylosing spondylitis. The V gene end was trimmed by 5 bases and the J gene end by 1 base; junction bases not matched to a gene: 9. The germline V gene encodes CDR1 SGHTA and CDR2 FQGTGA. CDR3 length equals 16 residues. This clonotype was detected a few times. TCRdb reprocessed the 5' RACE reads with MiXCR, giving one entry per CDR3 protein. The table shows approximately 140,000 distinct CDR3 sequences, with about 8% occurring only once. Sequences were obtained from synovial fluid, either unsorted or a sorted T cell fraction (not recorded which). This clonotype was obtained from a male donor with ankylosing spondylitis. The chain carries TRBV7-3 and TRBJ2-5; 8 positions agree with TRBD1. CDR3 coding DNA: TGTGCCAGCAGCAGCGGACAGGGACTTGCCCAAGAGACCCAGTACTTC. Translation gives CASSSGQGLAQETQYF.